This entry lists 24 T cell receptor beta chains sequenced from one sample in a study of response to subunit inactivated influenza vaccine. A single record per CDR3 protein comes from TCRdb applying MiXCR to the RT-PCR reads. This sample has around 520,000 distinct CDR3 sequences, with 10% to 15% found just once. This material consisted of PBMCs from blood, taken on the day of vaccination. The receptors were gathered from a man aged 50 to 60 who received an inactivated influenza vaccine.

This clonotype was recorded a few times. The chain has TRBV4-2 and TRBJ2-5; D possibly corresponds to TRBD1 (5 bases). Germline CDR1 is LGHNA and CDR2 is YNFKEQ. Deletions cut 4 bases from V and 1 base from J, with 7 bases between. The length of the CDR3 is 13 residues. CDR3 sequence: CASSPDIQETQYF. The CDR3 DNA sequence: TGTGCCAGCAGCCCGGACATCCAAGAGACCCAGTACTTC.

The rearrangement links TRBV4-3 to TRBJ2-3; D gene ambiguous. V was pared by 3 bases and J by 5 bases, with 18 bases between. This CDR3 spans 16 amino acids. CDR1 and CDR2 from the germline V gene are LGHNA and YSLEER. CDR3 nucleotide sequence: TGCGCCAGCAGCCAGTACTACCCATTAATGTTAGATACGCAGTATTTT. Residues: CASSQYYPLMLDTQYF.

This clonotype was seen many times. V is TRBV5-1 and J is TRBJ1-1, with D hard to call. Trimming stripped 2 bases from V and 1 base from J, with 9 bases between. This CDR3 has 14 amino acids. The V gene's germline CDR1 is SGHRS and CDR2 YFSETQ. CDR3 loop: CASSFGGPNTEAFF. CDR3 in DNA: TGCGCCAGCAGCTTTGGCGGACCGAACACTGAAGCTTTCTTT.

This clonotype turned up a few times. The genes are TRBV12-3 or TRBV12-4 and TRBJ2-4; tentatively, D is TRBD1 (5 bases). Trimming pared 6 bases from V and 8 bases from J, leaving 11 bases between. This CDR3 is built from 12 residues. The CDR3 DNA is TGTGCCAGCAGAAGGGGCCGCGACATTCAGTACTTC. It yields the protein CASRRGRDIQYF.

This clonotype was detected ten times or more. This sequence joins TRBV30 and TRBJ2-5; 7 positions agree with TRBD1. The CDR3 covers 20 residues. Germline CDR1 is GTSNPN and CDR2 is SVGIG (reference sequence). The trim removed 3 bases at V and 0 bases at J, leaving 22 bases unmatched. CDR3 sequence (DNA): TGTGCCTGGAGAGGAGGCGTCCATAGAAGGGACAGTGCGGACCAAGAGACCCAGTACTTC. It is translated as CAWRGGVHRRDSADQETQYF.

The CDR3 region is CASSTRWDTTYEQYF. The CDR3 DNA follows: TGTGCCAGCAGTACCCGCTGGGACACAACCTACGAGCAGTACTTC. The chain uses TRBV6-1 and TRBJ2-7; D is possibly TRBD1 (6 bases). Per the germline V gene, CDR1 is MNHNS and CDR2 is SASEGT. Trimming removed 5 bases at V and 2 bases at J, with 16 bases between. This CDR3 spans 15 amino acids.

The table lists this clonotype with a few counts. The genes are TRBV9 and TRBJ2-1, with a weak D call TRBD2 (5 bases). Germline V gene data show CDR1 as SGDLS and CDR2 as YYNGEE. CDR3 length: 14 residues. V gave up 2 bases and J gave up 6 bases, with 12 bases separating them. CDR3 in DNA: TGTGCCAGCAGCGTCTCGCTAGAGGGCAATGAGCAGTTCTTC. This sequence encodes CASSVSLEGNEQFF.

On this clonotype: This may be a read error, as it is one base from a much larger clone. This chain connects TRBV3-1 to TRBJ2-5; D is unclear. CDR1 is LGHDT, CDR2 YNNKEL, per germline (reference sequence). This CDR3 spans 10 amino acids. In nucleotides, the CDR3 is TGTGCCAGCAGCCAAGGGACCCAGTACTTC. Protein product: CASSQGTQYF.

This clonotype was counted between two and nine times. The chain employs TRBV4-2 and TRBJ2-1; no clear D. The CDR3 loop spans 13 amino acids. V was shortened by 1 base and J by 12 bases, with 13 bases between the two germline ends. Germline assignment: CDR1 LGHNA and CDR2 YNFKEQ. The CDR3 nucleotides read TGTGCCAGCAGCCAAGTTCCCGCCGGCGGGCAGTTCTTC. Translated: CASSQVPAGGQFF.

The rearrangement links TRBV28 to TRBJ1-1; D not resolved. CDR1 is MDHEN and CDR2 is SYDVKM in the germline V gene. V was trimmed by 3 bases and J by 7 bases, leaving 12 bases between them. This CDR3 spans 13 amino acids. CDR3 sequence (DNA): TGTGCCAGCAGTTTGACGGGATTACATGAAGCTTTCTTT. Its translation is CASSLTGLHEAFF. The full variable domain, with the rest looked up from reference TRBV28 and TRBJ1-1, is DVKVTQSSRYLVKRTGEKVFLECVQDMDHENMFWYRQDPGLGLRLIYFSYDVKMKEKGDIPEGYSVSREKKERFSLILESASTNQTSMYLCASSLTGLHEAFFGQGTRLTVV.

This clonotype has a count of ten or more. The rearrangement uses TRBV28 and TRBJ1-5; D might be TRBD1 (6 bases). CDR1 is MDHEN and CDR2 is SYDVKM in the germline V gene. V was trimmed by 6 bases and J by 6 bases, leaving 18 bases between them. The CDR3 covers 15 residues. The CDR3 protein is CASRGYRDIGQPQHF. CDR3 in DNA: TGTGCCAGCAGGGGGTACAGGGACATAGGTCAGCCCCAGCATTTT. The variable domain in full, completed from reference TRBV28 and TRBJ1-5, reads DVKVTQSSRYLVKRTGEKVFLECVQDMDHENMFWYRQDPGLGLRLIYFSYDVKMKEKGDIPEGYSVSREKKERFSLILESASTNQTSMYLCASRGYRDIGQPQHFGDGTRLSIL.

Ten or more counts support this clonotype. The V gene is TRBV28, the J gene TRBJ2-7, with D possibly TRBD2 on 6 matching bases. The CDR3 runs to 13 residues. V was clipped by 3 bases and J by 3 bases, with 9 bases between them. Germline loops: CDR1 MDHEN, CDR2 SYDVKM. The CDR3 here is CASSFGGFYEQYF. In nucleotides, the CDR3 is TGTGCCAGCAGTTTTGGGGGGTTCTACGAGCAGTACTTC.

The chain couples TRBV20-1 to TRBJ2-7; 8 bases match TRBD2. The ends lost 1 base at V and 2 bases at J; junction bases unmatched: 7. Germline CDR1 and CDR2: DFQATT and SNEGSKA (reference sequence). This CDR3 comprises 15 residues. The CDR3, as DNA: TGCAGTGCTAGAGGCTCAGCGGGAGCCCCCTACGAGCAGTACTTC. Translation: CSARGSAGAPYEQYF.

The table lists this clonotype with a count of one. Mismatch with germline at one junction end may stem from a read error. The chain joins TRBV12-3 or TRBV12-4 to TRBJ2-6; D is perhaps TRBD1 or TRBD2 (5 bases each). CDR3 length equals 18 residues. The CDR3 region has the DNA TGTGCCAGCTGTTTAGCGATCCGAACAGGCTCTGGGGCCAACGTCCTGACTTTC. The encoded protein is CASCLAIRTGSGANVLTF.

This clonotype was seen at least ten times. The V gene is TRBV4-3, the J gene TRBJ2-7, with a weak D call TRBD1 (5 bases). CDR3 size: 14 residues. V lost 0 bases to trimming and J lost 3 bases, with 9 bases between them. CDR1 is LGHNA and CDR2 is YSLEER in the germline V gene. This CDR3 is CASSQDSDIYEQYF. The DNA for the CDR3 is TGCGCCAGCAGCCAAGATTCGGACATCTACGAGCAGTACTTC.

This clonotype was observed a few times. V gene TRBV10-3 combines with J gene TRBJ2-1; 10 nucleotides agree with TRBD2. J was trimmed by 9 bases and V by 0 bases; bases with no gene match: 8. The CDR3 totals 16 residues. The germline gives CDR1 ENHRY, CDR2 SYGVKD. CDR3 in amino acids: CAISESPAGGFGEQFF. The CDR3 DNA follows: TGTGCCATCAGTGAGTCACCAGCGGGGGGGTTCGGTGAGCAGTTCTTC.

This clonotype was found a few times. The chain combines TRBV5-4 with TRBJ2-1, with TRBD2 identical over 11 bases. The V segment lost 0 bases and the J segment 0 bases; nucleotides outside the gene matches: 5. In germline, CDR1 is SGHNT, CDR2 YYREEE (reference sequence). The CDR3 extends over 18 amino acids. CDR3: CASSLESSGGSSYNEQFF. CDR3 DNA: TGTGCCAGCAGCTTGGAATCTAGCGGGGGGAGCTCCTACAATGAGCAGTTCTTC.

Written as DNA, the CDR3 is TGTGCCAGCAGGGGGGAGAGCGGGAGGGTCCCCCCAGATACGCAGTATTTT. Translated, it gives CASRGESGRVPPDTQYF. The V and J genes are TRBV27 and TRBJ2-3; 10 bases match TRBD2. The CDR3 consists of 17 residues. Trimming at V came to 6 bases and at J to 4 bases, leaving 13 bases not matched to a gene. Germline V gives CDR1 MNHEY, CDR2 SMNVEV (reference sequence).

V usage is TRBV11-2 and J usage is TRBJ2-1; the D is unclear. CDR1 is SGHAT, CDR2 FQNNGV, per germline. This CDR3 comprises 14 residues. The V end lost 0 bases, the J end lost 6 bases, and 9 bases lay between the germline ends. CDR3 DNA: TGTGCCAGCAGCTTAGAACAGAGAGGCAATGAGCAGTTCTTC. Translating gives CASSLEQRGNEQFF.

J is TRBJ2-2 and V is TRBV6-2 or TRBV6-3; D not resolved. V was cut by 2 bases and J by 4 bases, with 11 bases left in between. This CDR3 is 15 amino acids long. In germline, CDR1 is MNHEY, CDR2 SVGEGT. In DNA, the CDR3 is TGTGCCAGCAGTTACAGGGTAAAGGGCACCGGGGAGCTGTTTTTT. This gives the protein CASSYRVKGTGELFF.

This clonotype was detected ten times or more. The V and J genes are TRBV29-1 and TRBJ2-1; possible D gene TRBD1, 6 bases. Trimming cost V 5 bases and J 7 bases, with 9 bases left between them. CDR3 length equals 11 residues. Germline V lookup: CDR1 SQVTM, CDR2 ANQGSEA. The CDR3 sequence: CSVYRANEQFF. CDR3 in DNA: TGCAGCGTTTACAGGGCGAATGAGCAGTTCTTC.

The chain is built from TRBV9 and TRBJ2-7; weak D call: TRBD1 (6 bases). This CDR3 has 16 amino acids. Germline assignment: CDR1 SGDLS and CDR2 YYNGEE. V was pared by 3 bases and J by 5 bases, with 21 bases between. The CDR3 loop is CASSADPFPRGNEQYF. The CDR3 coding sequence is TGTGCCAGCAGCGCCGACCCCTTTCCAAGGGGGAACGAGCAGTACTTC.

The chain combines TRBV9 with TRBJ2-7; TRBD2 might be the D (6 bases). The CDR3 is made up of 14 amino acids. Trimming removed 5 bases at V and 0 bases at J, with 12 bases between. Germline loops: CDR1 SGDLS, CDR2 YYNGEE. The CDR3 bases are TGTGCCAGCAGTCCTAGCGAGAGCTCCTACGAGCAGTACTTC. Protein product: CASSPSESSYEQYF. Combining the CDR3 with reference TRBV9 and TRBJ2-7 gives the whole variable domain DSGVTQTPKHLITATGQRVTLRCSPRSGDLSVYWYQQSLDQGLQFLIQYYNGEERAKGNILERFSAQQFPDLHSELNLSSLELGDSALYFCASSPSESSYEQYFGPGTRLTVT.

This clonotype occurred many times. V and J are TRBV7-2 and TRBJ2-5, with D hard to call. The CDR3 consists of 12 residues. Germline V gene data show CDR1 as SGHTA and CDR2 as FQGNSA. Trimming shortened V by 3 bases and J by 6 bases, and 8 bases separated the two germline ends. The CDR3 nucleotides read TGTGCCAGCAGCTTTGAGAGGCAGACCCAGTACTTC. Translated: CASSFERQTQYF.